Listed below are T cell receptor beta chains from one sample, sequenced in a study of cytomegalovirus exposure and HLA in healthy donors. TCRdb keeps only in-frame clones here, not all; method: immunoSEQ multiplex PCR. The repertoire consists of approximately 100,000 clones, with around 81% occurring once and the leading ten covering around 2.1%. Sequenced input: PBMCs. The origin of the receptors is a woman between 25 and 40 years old in good health and CMV-seronegative. Each CDR3 is given with its conserved first and last residue. The D gene is left open where the match is weak. A row's size may be missing; if present it is once, few, many or a size class.

abundance: few
d_gene: -
v_gene: TRBV27
j_gene: TRBJ1-2
CDR3aa: CASSLTGTFKGYTF
CDR3nt: TGTGCCAGCAGTTTAACCGGGACTTTCAAGGGCTACACCTTC

abundance: few
d_gene: -
v_gene: TRBV5-6
j_gene: TRBJ1-1
CDR3aa: CASSLSPQATEAFF
CDR3nt: TGTGCCAGCAGCTTAAGTCCGCAGGCCACTGAAGCTTTCTTT

abundance: -
d_gene: -
v_gene: TRBV7-8
j_gene: TRBJ1-2
CDR3aa: CASSLGRPGVDYGYTF
CDR3nt: TGTGCCAGCAGCTTAGGCCGGCCAGGGGTAGACTATGGCTACACCTTC

abundance: -
d_gene: TRBD2
v_gene: TRBV5-6
j_gene: TRBJ2-1
CDR3aa: CASSSSTSVEQFF
CDR3nt: TGTGCCAGCAGCTCTTCGACTAGCGTCGAGCAGTTCTTC

abundance: -
d_gene: TRBD2
v_gene: TRBV4-1
j_gene: TRBJ2-7
CDR3aa: CASSRSMGLAALEQYF
CDR3nt: TGCGCCAGCAGCAGATCTATGGGACTAGCGGCTTTGGAGCAGTACTTC

abundance: -
d_gene: TRBD1
v_gene: TRBV11-2
j_gene: TRBJ2-3
CDR3aa: CASSLVWDRGLRTDTQYF
CDR3nt: TGTGCCAGCAGCTTAGTGTGGGACAGGGGGCTTAGGACGGATACGCAGTATTTT

abundance: -
d_gene: TRBD2
v_gene: TRBV5-1
j_gene: TRBJ2-3
CDR3aa: CASTLGEGRRGTQYF
CDR3nt: TGCGCCAGTACCTTAGGGGAGGGAAGAAGGGGTACGCAGTATTTT

abundance: -
d_gene: -
v_gene: TRBV28
j_gene: TRBJ2-7
CDR3aa: CASSLGGFPYEQYF
CDR3nt: TGTGCCAGCAGTTTAGGAGGCTTCCCCTACGAGCAGTACTTC

abundance: -
d_gene: TRBD1
v_gene: TRBV2
j_gene: TRBJ2-7
CDR3aa: CASRVRTGSYEQYF
CDR3nt: TGTGCCAGCAGAGTTCGGACAGGGAGCTACGAGCAGTACTTC

abundance: few
d_gene: -
v_gene: TRBV2
j_gene: TRBJ1-2
CDR3aa: CASRTDGLYGYTF
CDR3nt: TGTGCCAGCAGGACAGACGGCCTCTATGGCTACACCTTC

abundance: -
d_gene: -
v_gene: TRBV4-1
j_gene: TRBJ2-7
CDR3aa: CASSHATSSYEQYF
CDR3nt: TGCGCCAGCAGCCATGCGACTAGCTCCTACGAGCAGTACTTC

abundance: -
d_gene: -
v_gene: TRBV29-1
j_gene: TRBJ2-3
CDR3aa: CSVDRADTQYF
CDR3nt: TGCAGCGTTGACAGGGCAGATACGCAGTATTTT

abundance: -
d_gene: -
v_gene: TRBV28
j_gene: TRBJ2-1
CDR3aa: CASSIDRGGNEQFF
CDR3nt: TGTGCCAGCAGCATCGACCGAGGGGGCAATGAGCAGTTCTTC

abundance: once
d_gene: -
v_gene: TRBV19
j_gene: TRBJ2-5
CDR3aa: CASSIDRAQETQYF
CDR3nt: TGTGCCAGTAGTATAGACAGGGCCCAAGAGACCCAGTACTTC

abundance: few
d_gene: TRBD1
v_gene: TRBV5-1
j_gene: TRBJ1-1
CDR3aa: CATKREQGAGLNTEAFF
CDR3nt: TGCGCTACAAAGCGGGAACAGGGGGCTGGATTGAACACTGAAGCTTTCTTT

abundance: few
d_gene: -
v_gene: TRBV4-1
j_gene: TRBJ2-7
CDR3aa: CASSQDVSYEQYF
CDR3nt: TGCGCCAGCAGCCAAGATGTATCCTACGAGCAGTACTTC

abundance: -
d_gene: TRBD2
v_gene: TRBV7-2
j_gene: TRBJ2-3
CDR3aa: CASSLQAGVTDTQYF
CDR3nt: TGTGCCAGCAGCCTTCAAGCGGGAGTCACAGATACGCAGTATTTT

abundance: -
d_gene: -
v_gene: TRBV7-9
j_gene: TRBJ2-2
CDR3aa: CASRQGGGQVNTGELFF
CDR3nt: TGTGCCAGCAGACAAGGGGGGGGACAGGTGAACACCGGGGAGCTGTTTTTT

abundance: -
d_gene: -
v_gene: TRBV27
j_gene: TRBJ1-6
CDR3aa: CASSLSGRNNSPLHF
CDR3nt: TGTGCCAGCAGTTTATCGGGCCGAAATAATTCACCCCTCCACTTT

abundance: -
d_gene: -
v_gene: TRBV30
j_gene: TRBJ1-1
CDR3aa: CAWSSQLLNTEAFF
CDR3nt: TGTGCCTGGAGTTCTCAGTTGTTGAACACTGAAGCTTTCTTT

abundance: few
d_gene: -
v_gene: TRBV6-4
j_gene: TRBJ1-1
CDR3aa: CASSARENTEAFF
CDR3nt: TGTGCCAGCAGCGCCAGGGAGAACACTGAAGCTTTCTTT

abundance: -
d_gene: TRBD2
v_gene: TRBV30
j_gene: TRBJ2-1
CDR3aa: CAWSVGSGSTNEQFF
CDR3nt: TGTGCCTGGAGTGTAGGTAGCGGGAGTACAAATGAGCAGTTCTTC

abundance: -
d_gene: -
v_gene: TRBV6-5
j_gene: TRBJ1-5
CDR3aa: CASRTGGQPQHF
CDR3nt: TGTGCCAGCAGGACGGGAGGACAGCCCCAGCATTTT